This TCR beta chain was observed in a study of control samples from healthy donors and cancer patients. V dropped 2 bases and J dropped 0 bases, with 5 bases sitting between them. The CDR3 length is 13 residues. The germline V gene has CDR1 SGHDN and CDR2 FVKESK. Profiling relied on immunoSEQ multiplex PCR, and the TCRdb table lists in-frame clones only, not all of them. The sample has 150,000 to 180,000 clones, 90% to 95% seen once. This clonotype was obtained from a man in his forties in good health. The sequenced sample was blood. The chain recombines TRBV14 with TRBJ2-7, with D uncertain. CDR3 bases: TGTGCCAGCAGCCAATGGACCTCCTACGAGCAGTACTTC. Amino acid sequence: CASSQWTSYEQYF.